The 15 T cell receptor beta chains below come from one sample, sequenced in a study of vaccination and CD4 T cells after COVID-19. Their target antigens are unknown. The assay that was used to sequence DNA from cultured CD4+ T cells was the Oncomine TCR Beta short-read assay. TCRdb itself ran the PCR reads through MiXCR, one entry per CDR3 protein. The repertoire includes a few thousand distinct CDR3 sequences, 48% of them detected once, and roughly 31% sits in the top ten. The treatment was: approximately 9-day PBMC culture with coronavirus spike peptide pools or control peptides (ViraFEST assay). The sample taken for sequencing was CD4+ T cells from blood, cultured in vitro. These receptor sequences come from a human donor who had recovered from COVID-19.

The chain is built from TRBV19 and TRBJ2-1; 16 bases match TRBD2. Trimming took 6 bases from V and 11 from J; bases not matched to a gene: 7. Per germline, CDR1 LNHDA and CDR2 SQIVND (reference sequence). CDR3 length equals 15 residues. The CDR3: CASSTGTSGGGKQFF. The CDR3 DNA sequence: TGTGCCAGTAGCACCGGGACTAGCGGGGGGGGGAAGCAGTTCTTC.

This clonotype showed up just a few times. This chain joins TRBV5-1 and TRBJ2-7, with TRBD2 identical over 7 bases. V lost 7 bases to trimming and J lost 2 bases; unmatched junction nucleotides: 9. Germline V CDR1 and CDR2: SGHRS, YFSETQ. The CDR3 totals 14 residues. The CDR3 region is CASRQLASTYEQYF. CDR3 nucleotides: TGCGCCAGCCGACAACTAGCGAGTACCTACGAGCAGTACTTC.

The CDR3 spells CASSLFRAHLRYQETQYF. DNA for the CDR3: TGTGCCAGCAGTTTATTTCGGGCGCACCTTAGGTACCAAGAGACCCAGTACTTC. This chain uses TRBV28 with TRBJ2-5; D is ambiguous. With 1 base removed from V and 0 bases from J, the gap between germline ends came to 18 bases. Germline CDR1 is MDHEN and CDR2 is SYDVKM. This CDR3 region has 18 residues. The whole variable domain, remainder taken from reference TRBV28 and TRBJ2-5, is DVKVTQSSRYLVKRTGEKVFLECVQDMDHENMFWYRQDPGLGLRLIYFSYDVKMKEKGDIPEGYSVSREKKERFSLILESASTNQTSMYLCASSLFRAHLRYQETQYFGPGTRLLVL.

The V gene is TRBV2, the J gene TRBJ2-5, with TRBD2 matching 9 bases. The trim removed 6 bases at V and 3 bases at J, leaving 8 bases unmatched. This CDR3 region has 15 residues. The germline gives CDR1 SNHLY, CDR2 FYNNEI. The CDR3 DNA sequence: TGTGCCAGCAGACAAGGACTAGCGCCTGAAGAGACCCAGTACTTC. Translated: CASRQGLAPEETQYF.

In DNA form, the CDR3 reads TGTGCCAGCAGCTTCACCACTAGCGCCAACGAGCAGTACTTC. Translating gives CASSFTTSANEQYF. The V gene is TRBV7-2, the J gene TRBJ2-7; TRBD2 matches 7 bases. CDR1 SGHTA and CDR2 FQGNSA come from the germline V gene. This CDR3 comprises 14 residues. V lost 3 bases and J lost 5; bases outside the gene matches: 7.

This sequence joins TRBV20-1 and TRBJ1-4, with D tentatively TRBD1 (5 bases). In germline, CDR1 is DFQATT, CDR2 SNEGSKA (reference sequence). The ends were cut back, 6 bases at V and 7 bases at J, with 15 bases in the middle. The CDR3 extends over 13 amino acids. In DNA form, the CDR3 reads TGCAGTGCCTTGGGACCGCTGGGTGAAAAACTGTTTTTT. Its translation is CSALGPLGEKLFF.

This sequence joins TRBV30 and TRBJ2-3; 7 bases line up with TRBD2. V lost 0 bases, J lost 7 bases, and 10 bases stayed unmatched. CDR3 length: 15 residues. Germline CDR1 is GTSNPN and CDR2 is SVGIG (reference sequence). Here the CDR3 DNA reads TGTGCCTGGAGTGTTATGAGCGGGAAGTGGCATACGCAGTATTTT. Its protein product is CAWSVMSGKWHTQYF.

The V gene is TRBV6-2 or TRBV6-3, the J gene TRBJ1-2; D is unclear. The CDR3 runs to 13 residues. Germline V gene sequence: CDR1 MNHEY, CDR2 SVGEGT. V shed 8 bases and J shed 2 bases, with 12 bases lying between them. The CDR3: CASRKSGNYGYTF. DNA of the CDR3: TGTGCCAGCCGAAAGTCGGGGAACTATGGCTACACCTTC.

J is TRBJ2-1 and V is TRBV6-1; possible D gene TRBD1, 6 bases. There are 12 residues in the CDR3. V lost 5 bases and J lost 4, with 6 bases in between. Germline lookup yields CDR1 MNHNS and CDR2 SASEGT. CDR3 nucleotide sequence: TGTGCCAGCAGTACAGGGTACAATGAGCAGTTCTTC. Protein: CASSTGYNEQFF.

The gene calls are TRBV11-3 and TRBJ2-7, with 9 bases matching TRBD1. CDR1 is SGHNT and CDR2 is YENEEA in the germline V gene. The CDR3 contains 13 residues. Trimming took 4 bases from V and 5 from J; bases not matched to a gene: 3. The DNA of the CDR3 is TGTGCCAGCAGCTCCTGGACAGGGGACGAGCAGTACTTC. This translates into CASSSWTGDEQYF.

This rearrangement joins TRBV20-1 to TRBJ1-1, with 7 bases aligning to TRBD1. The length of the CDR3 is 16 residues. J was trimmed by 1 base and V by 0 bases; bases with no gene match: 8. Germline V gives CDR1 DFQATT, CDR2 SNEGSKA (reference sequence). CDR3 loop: CSARDAPGTENTEAFF. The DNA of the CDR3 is TGCAGTGCTAGAGATGCACCAGGGACAGAGAACACTGAAGCTTTCTTT.

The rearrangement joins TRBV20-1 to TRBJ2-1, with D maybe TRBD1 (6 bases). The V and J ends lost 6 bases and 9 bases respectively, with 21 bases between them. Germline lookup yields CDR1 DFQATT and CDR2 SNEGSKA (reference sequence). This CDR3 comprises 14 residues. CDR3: CSARRDMVIGEQFF. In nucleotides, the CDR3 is TGCAGTGCCCGCCGGGACATGGTCATCGGTGAGCAGTTCTTC.

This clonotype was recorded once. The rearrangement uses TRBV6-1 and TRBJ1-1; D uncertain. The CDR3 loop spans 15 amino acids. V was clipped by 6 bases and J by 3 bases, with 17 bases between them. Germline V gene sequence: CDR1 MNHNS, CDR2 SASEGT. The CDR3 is CASSRRTRGHTEAFF. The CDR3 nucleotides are TGTGCCAGCAGCCGCCGGACTAGAGGCCACACTGAAGCTTTCTTT.

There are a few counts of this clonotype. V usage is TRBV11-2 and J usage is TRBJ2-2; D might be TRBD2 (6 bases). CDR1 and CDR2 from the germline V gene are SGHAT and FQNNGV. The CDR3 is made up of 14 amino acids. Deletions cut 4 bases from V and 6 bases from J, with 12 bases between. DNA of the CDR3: TGTGCCAGCAGCTCCTCATGGGGGGCCGGGGAGCTGTTTTTT. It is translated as CASSSSWGAGELFF.

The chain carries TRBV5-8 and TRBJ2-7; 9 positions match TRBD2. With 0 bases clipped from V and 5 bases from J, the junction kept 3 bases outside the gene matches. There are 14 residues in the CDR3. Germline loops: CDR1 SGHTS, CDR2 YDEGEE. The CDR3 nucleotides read TGTGCCAGCAGCTTGGAAGCGGGGGGCGACGAGCAGTACTTC. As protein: CASSLEAGGDEQYF.